The 4 T cell receptor beta chains reported below all come from one sample, sequenced in a study of blood T cells in healthy people across ages. Next came a second PCR, run for about 7 to 12 cycles, which used a sample-barcoded 5' primer along with a J-beta primer mix. Each CDR3 protein gets one entry after TCRdb re-called the 5' RACE reads with MiXCR. This sample has hundreds of thousands of distinct CDR3 sequences, with roughly 60% found just once. The sample consisted of blood. The receptor source for this set is a man aged 30-40 years in good health.

This clonotype occurred a few times. V and J are TRBV9 and TRBJ1-4; D might be TRBD1 (5 bases). The germline CDR1 and CDR2 sequences are SGDLS and YYNGEE. With 4 bases removed from V and 0 bases from J, the gap between germline ends came to 7 bases. This CDR3 has 14 amino acids. The CDR3, as DNA: TGTGCCAGCAGCCCAGGGACAACTAATGAAAAACTGTTTTTT. It codes for CASSPGTTNEKLFF.

This chain joins TRBV20-1 and TRBJ2-3; 8 bases fit TRBD1. Trimming at V came to 6 bases and at J to 4 bases, leaving 3 bases not matched to a gene. The germline gives CDR1 DFQATT, CDR2 SNEGSKA (reference sequence). The CDR3 extends over 12 amino acids. In nucleotides, the CDR3 is TGCAGTGCCGAGACAGGGGCAGATACGCAGTATTTT. Translated, it gives CSAETGADTQYF.

The chain couples TRBV13 to TRBJ2-3; 10 nucleotides agree with TRBD1. Germline values: CDR1 PRHDT, CDR2 FYEKMQ (reference sequence). Trimming at V came to 5 bases and at J to 5 bases, leaving 7 bases not matched to a gene. The CDR3 totals 15 residues. The CDR3 spells CASSARQGAGDTQYF. In DNA form, the CDR3 reads TGTGCCAGCAGCGCAAGACAGGGGGCGGGAGATACGCAGTATTTT.

The chain has TRBV10-3 and TRBJ2-4, with D possibly matching TRBD2 (6 bases). The CDR3 has 14 residues. CDR1 and CDR2 (germline): ENHRY, SYGVKD. The V end lost 5 bases, the J end lost 5 bases, and 13 bases lay between the germline ends. CDR3 sequence reads: CAISLGGDENIQYF. The CDR3 nucleotides are TGTGCCATCAGTCTAGGAGGGGACGAAAACATTCAGTACTTC.